This TCR beta chain was observed in a study of T-cell reconstitution after alpha-beta-depleted transplantation in children. This clonotype has more than one count but fewer than ten. It was with unique molecular identifiers that the TCRbeta library was prepared. TCRdb used MiXCR to reprocess the PCR reads, holding one entry per CDR3 protein. Here the sample spans around 360,000 distinct CDR3 sequences, 10% being singletons. Sequences were derived from PBMCs from the stem cell graft donor, sampled from the stem cell graft. This receptor was taken from a human donor who donated a stem cell graft to a child with acute lymphoblastic leukemia.

The CDR3 DNA reads as TGTGCCAGCAGCCAAGCCAGGAGGGACACTGAAGCTTTCTTT. Translating gives CASSQARRDTEAFF. This chain links TRBV4-2 with TRBJ1-1; D unresolved. Trimming cost V 1 base and J 3 bases, with 9 bases left between them. This CDR3 region has 14 residues. CDR1 is LGHNA, CDR2 YNFKEQ, per germline.